The next 8 T cell receptor beta chains were all read from a single sample in a study of technical replicates of blood from several donors. Assay used: immunoSEQ multiplex PCR; TCRdb lists only in-frame clones, some missing. The sample includes about 62,000 clones, roughly nine tenths of them seen just once. The sequenced material came from PBMCs. The receptors derive from a human donor in good health. Some clones in this sample may be carry-over from other donors' samples.

The chain couples TRBV2 to TRBJ1-5; D is undetermined. V shed 1 base and J shed 6 bases, with 7 bases lying between them. Germline values: CDR1 SNHLY, CDR2 FYNNEI. CDR3 length: 13 residues. CDR3 nucleotide sequence: TGTGCCAGCAGTGAAGAGTCGGGTCAGCCCCAGCATTTT. Translation gives CASSEESGQPQHF.

The CDR3 loop is CASSEGTGAFYGYTF. The DNA of the CDR3 is TGTGCCAGCAGTGAAGGGACAGGGGCTTTCTATGGCTACACCTTC. V is TRBV2 and J is TRBJ1-2, with 9 bases matching TRBD1. The CDR3 sequence is 15 residues long. The germline gives CDR1 SNHLY, CDR2 FYNNEI. Trimming at V came to 1 base and at J to 4 bases, leaving 4 bases not matched to a gene.

V gene TRBV13 combines with J gene TRBJ2-7; 8 nucleotides match TRBD1. Trimming took 1 base from V and 1 from J; bases not matched to a gene: 3. Germline CDR1 reads PRHDT; CDR2 reads FYEKMQ (reference sequence). The CDR3 covers 15 residues. CDR3 in DNA: TGTGCCAGCAGCTTAGATGGACAGGGATCCTACGAGCAGTACTTC. Translation: CASSLDGQGSYEQYF.

V usage is TRBV6-5 and J usage is TRBJ2-1; 7 bases line up with TRBD2. The junction had 8 bases not matched to a gene; V was cut back by 10 bases and J by 5 bases. Germline V gene lookup returns CDR1 MNHEY and CDR2 SVGAGI. The length of the CDR3 is 13 residues. For the CDR3, the DNA is TGTGCCACCGGTCTAGCGGAAAACAATGAGCAGTTCTTC. Its protein product is CATGLAENNEQFF.

The chain combines TRBV7-2 with TRBJ2-5, with 7 bases identical to TRBD1. The CDR3 consists of 14 residues. V lost 5 bases to trimming and J lost 4 bases; unmatched junction nucleotides: 7. Looked up from germline, CDR1 is SGHTA and CDR2 is FQGNSA. In DNA form, the CDR3 reads TGTGCCAGCAGCCCAACATACAGGGGAGAGACCCAGTACTTC. It is translated as CASSPTYRGETQYF.

The V and J genes are TRBV6-1 and TRBJ1-2; 10 bases are shared with TRBD1. Germline-derived CDR1 and CDR2 are MNHNS and SASEGT. V lost 8 bases and J lost 7; bases outside the gene matches: 10. This CDR3 comprises 14 residues. Written as DNA, the CDR3 is TGTGCCAGCCTTAACCCGGGACAGGGGTTTGGCTACACCTTC. Protein sequence: CASLNPGQGFGYTF.

The CDR3 sequence is CASAVGENTEAFF. The CDR3 DNA reads TGTGCCAGCGCAGTCGGGGAGAACACTGAAGCTTTCTTT. This chain joins TRBV2 and TRBJ1-1; D is uncertain. The CDR3 runs to 13 residues. V was pared by 8 bases and J by 1 base, with 11 bases between. The germline CDR1 and CDR2 sequences are SNHLY and FYNNEI.

The chain carries TRBV6-5 and TRBJ1-3; no firm D call. The CDR3 covers 13 residues. V was pared by 5 bases and J by 3 bases, with 8 bases between. Germline CDR1 MNHEY, CDR2 SVGAGI. Written as DNA, the CDR3 is TGTGCCAGCAGTGTCGGACTTGGAAACACCATATATTTT. This codes for CASSVGLGNTIYF.